The 9 T cell receptor beta chains below all came from one sample that was sequenced in a study of T cells in Graves' hyperthyroidism and ophthalmopathy. TCR beta CDR3 region amplification was performed from RNA transcripts. The primer set for the first-round RT-PCR of the TCR CDR3 was HTBI. TCRdb called the multiplex PCR reads again in MiXCR, with one record for every CDR3 protein. The top ten clones hold around 7.7% of a sample with roughly 750,000 distinct CDR3 sequences, roughly 15% of them seen once. The sample taken for sequencing was blood. These TCRs come from a man aged 18 to 35 with Graves' hyperthyroidism.

J is TRBJ2-3 and V is TRBV20-1, with 12 bases lining up with TRBD2. Germline V gene data show CDR1 as DFQATT and CDR2 as SNEGSKA (reference sequence). The CDR3 is made up of 13 amino acids. V dropped 8 bases and J dropped 6; count of bases not matched to a gene: 6. Here the CDR3 reads CSPTSGRMDTQYF. The CDR3 bases are TGCAGTCCAACTAGCGGGAGGATGGATACGCAGTATTTT.

The sample holds many counts of this clonotype. This chain joins TRBV6-1 and TRBJ2-4; 7 nucleotides agree with TRBD2. Germline V gene data show CDR1 as MNHNS and CDR2 as SASEGT. Unmatched junction bases numbered 6, after V lost 5 bases and J lost 2 bases. The CDR3 is made up of 15 amino acids. CDR3: CASSTRRESKNIQYF. The DNA for the CDR3 is TGTGCCAGCAGTACCAGGCGGGAGTCCAAAAACATTCAGTACTTC.

This clonotype was counted at least ten times. The J gene is TRBJ1-5, the V gene TRBV2, with TRBD1 matching 9 bases. Trimming removed 1 base from V and 5 bases from J; junction bases left unmatched: 0. CDR1 and CDR2 from the germline V gene are SNHLY and FYNNEI. This CDR3 contains 14 residues. CDR3 loop: CASSEDRGHQPQHF. CDR3 nucleotides: TGTGCCAGCAGTGAAGACAGGGGGCATCAGCCCCAGCATTTT.

This clonotype was observed many times. This chain joins TRBV28 and TRBJ2-1, with D possibly matching TRBD2 (5 bases). The CDR3 has 14 residues. CDR1 is MDHEN, CDR2 SYDVKM, per germline. V was pared by 9 bases and J by 5 bases, with 17 bases between. In DNA form, the CDR3 reads TGTGCCAGTTCCAACAATTGGCGGGACAATGAGCAGTTCTTC. It translates to CASSNNWRDNEQFF.

Ten or more counts support this clonotype. This chain uses TRBV28 with TRBJ1-1; D perhaps matches TRBD1 (5 bases). The CDR3 consists of 14 residues. CDR1 is MDHEN and CDR2 is SYDVKM in the germline V gene. With 5 bases removed from V and 1 base from J, the gap between germline ends came to 11 bases. The CDR3 DNA reads as TGTGCCAGCAGTGATCCCGGGGGGAACACTGAAGCTTTCTTT. It yields the protein CASSDPGGNTEAFF.

The chain employs TRBV28 and TRBJ2-5; D ambiguous. Trimming took off 4 bases at V and 2 bases at J, with 14 bases between the two ends. The CDR3 is made up of 15 amino acids. Per the germline V gene, CDR1 is MDHEN and CDR2 is SYDVKM. The CDR3 reads CASSSRWERQETQYF. The CDR3 nucleotides read TGTGCCAGCAGTTCACGGTGGGAAAGACAAGAGACCCAGTACTTC. Full variable domain (rest looked up from reference TRBV28 and TRBJ2-5): DVKVTQSSRYLVKRTGEKVFLECVQDMDHENMFWYRQDPGLGLRLIYFSYDVKMKEKGDIPEGYSVSREKKERFSLILESASTNQTSMYLCASSSRWERQETQYFGPGTRLLVL.

The V call is TRBV11-2, the J call TRBJ1-2; no firm D call. Trimming removed 5 bases at V and 7 bases at J, with 11 bases between. CDR1 and CDR2 from the germline V gene are SGHAT and FQNNGV. This CDR3 has 12 residues. CDR3 nucleotide sequence: TGTGCCAGCAGCCAAGGAGATGTTGGCTACACCTTC. This gives the protein CASSQGDVGYTF.

The gene calls are TRBV7-9 and TRBJ1-6, with a weak D call TRBD1 (5 bases). Germline CDR1 and CDR2: SEHNR and FQNEAQ (reference sequence). Trimming stripped 6 bases from V and 4 bases from J, with 13 bases between. The CDR3 spans 15 residues. The CDR3 nucleotides read TGTGCCAGCAGACCGGGACGGGAGTATAATTCACCCCTCCACTTT. Translation: CASRPGREYNSPLHF.

The rearrangement links TRBV5-1 to TRBJ2-7, with a weak D call TRBD2 (5 bases). The CDR3 totals 14 residues. Germline lookup yields CDR1 SGHRS and CDR2 YFSETQ. Trimming removed 7 bases at V and 2 bases at J, with 16 bases between. The CDR3 region has the DNA TGCGCCAGCCCCGGGATAGCCGATACCTACGAGCAGTACTTC. It codes for CASPGIADTYEQYF.